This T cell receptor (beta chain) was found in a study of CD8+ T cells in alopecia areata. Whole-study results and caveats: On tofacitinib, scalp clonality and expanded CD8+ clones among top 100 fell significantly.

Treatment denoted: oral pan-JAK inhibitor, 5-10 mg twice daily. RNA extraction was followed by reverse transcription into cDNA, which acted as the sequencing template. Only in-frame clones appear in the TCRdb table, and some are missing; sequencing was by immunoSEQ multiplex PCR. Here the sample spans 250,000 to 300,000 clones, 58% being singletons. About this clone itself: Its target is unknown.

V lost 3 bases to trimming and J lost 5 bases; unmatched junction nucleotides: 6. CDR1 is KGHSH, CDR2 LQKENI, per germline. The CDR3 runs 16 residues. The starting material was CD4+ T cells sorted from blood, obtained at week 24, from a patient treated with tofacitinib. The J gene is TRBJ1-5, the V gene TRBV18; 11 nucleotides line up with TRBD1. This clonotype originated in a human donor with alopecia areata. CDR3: CASSPTGQGAYQPQHF. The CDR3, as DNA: TGTGCCAGCTCACCCACCGGACAGGGGGCTTATCAGCCCCAGCATTTT.